Listed here are 18 T cell receptor beta chains from one sample, sequenced in a study of response to subunit inactivated influenza vaccine. TCRdb reanalysed the RT-PCR reads using MiXCR and keeps one entry per CDR3 protein. The sample records around 520,000 distinct CDR3 sequences, approximately 10% being singletons. The sample consisted of PBMCs from blood, taken on the day of vaccination. These receptors all stem from a man in his fifties who received an inactivated influenza vaccine.

The rearrangement uses TRBV12-3 or TRBV12-4 and TRBJ2-2; 9 nucleotides line up with TRBD2. This CDR3 is built from 16 residues. J gave up 5 bases and V 3 bases, and 7 bases lay outside the gene matches. The CDR3, as DNA: TGTGCCAGCAGTTTTGGGCTAGCGGGATTAACCGGGGAGCTGTTTTTT. This gives the protein CASSFGLAGLTGELFF.

In the case of this clonotype: This may be a read error: a much more frequent sequence differs by one nucleotide. This chain connects TRBV6-5 to TRBJ2-1; D perhaps matches TRBD1 (6 bases). Germline loops: CDR1 MNHEY, CDR2 SVGAGI. This CDR3 contains 15 residues. CDR3 coding DNA: TGTGGCAGCAGTTTTCGGACAGTACTCGGTGATGAGCAGTTCTTC. This sequence encodes CGSSFRTVLGDEQFF.

This clonotype showed up many times. CDR3 region: CASSPLQGTFSYEQYF. The CDR3, as DNA: TGTGCCAGCTCACCACTACAGGGAACTTTCTCCTACGAGCAGTACTTC. This chain links TRBV18 with TRBJ2-7; weak D call: TRBD1 (6 bases). Germline CDR1 and CDR2: KGHSH and LQKENI. V gave up 1 base and J gave up 0 bases, with 13 bases separating them. The CDR3 runs to 16 residues.

This clonotype was counted only a few times. This chain links TRBV20-1 with TRBJ2-3; 8 bases are shared with TRBD2. This CDR3 has 14 amino acids. The V segment lost 5 bases and the J segment 1 base; nucleotides outside the gene matches: 5. Germline lookup yields CDR1 DFQATT and CDR2 SNEGSKA (reference sequence). This CDR3 reads CSAYTSGGTDTQYF. In DNA form, the CDR3 reads TGCAGTGCTTATACTAGCGGAGGCACAGATACGCAGTATTTT.

Only a few counts were recorded for this clonotype. The CDR3 region has the DNA TGCGCCAGCAGCCAATACGCAGGGGGAATCACAGATACGCAGTATTTT. It translates to CASSQYAGGITDTQYF. The V and J genes are TRBV4-3 and TRBJ2-3, with 7 bases matching TRBD1. The CDR3 is 16 amino acids. Germline V gene data show CDR1 as LGHNA and CDR2 as YSLEER. With 2 bases clipped from V and 2 bases from J, the junction kept 7 bases outside the gene matches.

The rearrangement joins TRBV11-1 to TRBJ2-3, with 14 bases identical to TRBD2. J lost 2 bases, V lost 4 bases, and 8 bases had no gene match. Per the germline V gene, CDR1 is SGHAT and CDR2 is FQDESV (reference sequence). The CDR3 consists of 18 residues. CDR3 in amino acids: CASSSPGTSGGTTDTQYF. In DNA form, the CDR3 reads TGTGCCAGCAGCTCCCCCGGGACTAGCGGGGGCACCACAGATACGCAGTATTTT. Combining the CDR3 with reference TRBV11-1 and TRBJ2-3 gives the whole variable domain EAEVAQSPRYKITEKSQAVAFWCDPISGHATLYWYRQILGQGPELLVQFQDESVVDDSQLPKDRFSAERLKGVDSTLKIQPAELGDSAMYLCASSSPGTSGGTTDTQYFGPGTRLTVL.

The chain couples TRBV20-1 to TRBJ2-5, with a tentative D call TRBD2 (5 bases). The germline V and J ends were trimmed by 6 bases and 1 base, with 18 bases remaining between them. There are 15 residues in the CDR3. Germline CDR1 DFQATT, CDR2 SNEGSKA (reference sequence). The CDR3 nucleotides are TGCAGTGCGACAAATAGTGAGGGTAGCCAAGAGACCCAGTACTTC. Its translation is CSATNSEGSQETQYF.

The chain is built from TRBV20-1 and TRBJ1-2; the D gene is possibly TRBD1 (5 bases). This CDR3 spans 12 amino acids. Deletions cut 5 bases from V and 4 bases from J, with 11 bases between. Germline CDR1 is DFQATT and CDR2 is SNEGSKA (reference sequence). The CDR3 nucleotides read TGCAGTGCTCGACGGGGGAGCTATGGCTACACCTTC. This translates into CSARRGSYGYTF.

The J gene is TRBJ2-7, the V gene TRBV14, with a tentative D call TRBD1 (5 bases). CDR3 length: 13 amino acids. From germline, CDR1 is SGHDN and CDR2 FVKESK. Trimming shortened V by 2 bases and J by 6 bases, and 11 bases separated the two germline ends. CDR3 sequence reads: CASSQFREGEQYF. As DNA, the CDR3 is TGTGCCAGCAGCCAATTCAGGGAAGGCGAGCAGTACTTC.

This clonotype showed up many times. This chain links TRBV11-2 with TRBJ1-4; D remains unclear. The CDR3 contains 14 residues. V was pared by 5 bases and J by 2 bases, with 9 bases between. Per germline, CDR1 SGHAT and CDR2 FQNNGV. The CDR3 loop is CASSHVRTNEKLFF. The CDR3 DNA reads as TGTGCCAGCAGCCATGTTCGGACTAATGAAAAACTGTTTTTT.

The chain links TRBV4-1 to TRBJ2-3; no firm D call. Per germline, CDR1 MGHRA and CDR2 YSYEKL. Trimming took 2 bases from V and 1 from J, leaving 13 bases between them. This CDR3 has 16 amino acids. The CDR3 region has the DNA TGCGCCAGCAGCCAACTTCTGGGGTCGGGCACAGATACGCAGTATTTT. As protein: CASSQLLGSGTDTQYF.

This clonotype appeared once. The chain links TRBV11-2 to TRBJ2-4; the D gene is possibly TRBD2 (6 bases). CDR3 length: 14 amino acids. Looked up from germline, CDR1 is SGHAT and CDR2 is FQNNGV. The V end was cut by 1 base, the J end by 8 bases, with 12 bases between. CDR3: CASSLGGRFDIQYF. The CDR3 DNA is TGTGCCAGCAGCTTAGGGGGGAGGTTTGACATTCAGTACTTC.

This clonotype has just a few counts. The rearrangement uses TRBV20-1 and TRBJ2-7; no clear D gene. V was trimmed by 6 bases and J by 3 bases, leaving 12 bases between them. The germline gives CDR1 DFQATT, CDR2 SNEGSKA (reference sequence). CDR3 length: 12 amino acids. The CDR3 nucleotides are TGCAGTGCCAACATTCGGCTCTACGAGCAGTACTTC. Protein product: CSANIRLYEQYF.

The table lists this clonotype with a few counts. The chain uses TRBV3-1 and TRBJ1-1, with 9 bases lining up with TRBD1. Unmatched junction bases numbered 6, after V lost 4 bases and J lost 3 bases. CDR1 LGHDT and CDR2 YNNKEL come from the germline V gene (reference sequence). The CDR3 spans 15 residues. The CDR3 region is CASSPWTGVYTEAFF. In nucleotides, the CDR3 is TGTGCCAGCAGCCCTTGGACAGGGGTGTACACTGAAGCTTTCTTT.

The rearrangement links TRBV7-8 to TRBJ2-3; 12 bases agree with TRBD2. The V gene end was trimmed by 4 bases and the J gene end by 5 bases; junction bases not matched to a gene: 10. The CDR3 sequence is 17 residues long. The V gene's germline CDR1 is SGHVS and CDR2 FQNEAQ. CDR3 sequence: CASSWPPSGRVEDTQYF. Written as DNA, the CDR3 is TGTGCCAGCAGCTGGCCCCCTAGCGGGAGGGTCGAAGATACGCAGTATTTT.

The chain couples TRBV11-1 to TRBJ2-1, with 13 bases identical to TRBD2. The CDR3 consists of 17 residues. The germline V gene has CDR1 SGHAT and CDR2 FQDESV (reference sequence). After removal of 3 bases from V and 6 bases from J, the junction contained 8 bases not matched to a gene. The CDR3 here is CASSLGLTSGGVNEQFF. The CDR3 nucleotides are TGTGCCAGCAGCTTGGGATTAACTAGCGGGGGGGTCAATGAGCAGTTCTTC.

The chain uses TRBV12-3 or TRBV12-4 and TRBJ2-2; no clear D. The V end was cut by 2 bases, the J end by 3 bases, with 7 bases between. This CDR3 spans 14 amino acids. CDR3 amino acids: CASSLLLDTGELFF. CDR3 in DNA: TGTGCCAGCAGTTTATTGCTTGACACCGGGGAGCTGTTTTTT.

At least ten counts were recorded for this clonotype. The chain carries TRBV11-2 and TRBJ2-7; the D is unclear. Germline CDR1 and CDR2: SGHAT and FQNNGV. The CDR3 covers 11 residues. Trimming removed 1 base from V and 5 bases from J, with 3 bases in between. Here the CDR3 reads CASSLAHEQYF. The CDR3, as DNA: TGTGCCAGCAGCTTAGCCCACGAGCAGTACTTC.